A selection of T cell receptor beta chains follows, all from one sample in a study of shared clonotypes between healthy human individuals. The repertoire was sequenced with immunoSEQ multiplex PCR; TCRdb's copy has only in-frame clones and lacks some. The sample consists of about 2.2 million clones, 85% to 95% of them appearing once. The source material was naive CD8+ T cells from PBMCs. The source is a young man in good health. Some clones in this sample may be carry-over from other donors' samples. The CDR3 runs from the conserved cysteine through the conserved F or W. Each record gives: V gene, J gene, D gene, clone size, CDR3 protein, CDR3 DNA. D genes are given only for firm matches. Rows may omit the clone size; those that give it use once, few, many or a size class.

TRBV19	TRBJ1-1	.	few	CASSRLGEVNTEAFF	TGTGCCAGTAGTCGATTGGGGGAGGTGAACACTGAAGCTTTCTTT
TRBV19	TRBJ1-1	.	.	CASSYRQSNTEAFF	TGTGCCAGTAGTTACCGTCAGAGCAACACTGAAGCTTTCTTT
TRBV7-9	TRBJ1-2	TRBD1	.	CASSLGAGQGNGYTF	TGTGCCAGCAGCTTAGGGGCTGGACAGGGCAATGGCTACACCTTC
TRBV28	TRBJ2-7	.	.	CASSVGNEQYF	TGTGCCAGCAGTGTGGGGAACGAGCAGTACTTC
TRBV28	TRBJ2-7	.	.	CATYSLDLSSYEQYF	TGTGCCACCTACTCCCTGGACTTGTCCTCCTACGAGCAGTACTTC
TRBV28	TRBJ2-3	.	.	CASSLPGQDTQYF	TGTGCCAGCAGTTTACCCGGACAGGATACGCAGTATTTT
TRBV5-6	TRBJ2-7	TRBD2	once	CASSLGLAGGEQYF	TGTGCCAGCAGCTTGGGCCTAGCGGGAGGTGAGCAGTACTTC
TRBV14	TRBJ2-2	.	.	CASSTRLYTGELFF	TGTGCCAGCAGCACTCGCCTATACACCGGGGAGCTGTTTTTT
TRBV13	TRBJ2-7	TRBD1	once	CASSSWTGNYEQYF	TGTGCCAGCAGCTCATGGACAGGAAACTACGAGCAGTACTTC
TRBV15	TRBJ2-2	.	.	CATSRAGNTGELFF	TGTGCCACCAGCAGAGCAGGGAACACCGGGGAGCTGTTTTTT
TRBV9	TRBJ2-2	.	.	CASSDGQENTGELFF	TGTGCCAGCAGCGATGGGCAGGAGAACACCGGGGAGCTGTTTTTT
TRBV29-1	TRBJ1-1	.	few	CSVVDGGRAFF	TGCAGCGTTGTGGACGGAGGCAGAGCTTTCTTT
TRBV29-1	TRBJ2-7	TRBD1	.	CSVEHYRGSNEQYF	TGCAGCGTTGAACACTACAGGGGATCCAACGAGCAGTACTTC
TRBV9	TRBJ2-4	TRBD1	.	CASSEGGPAKNIQYF	TGTGCCAGCAGCGAAGGGGGCCCGGCCAAAAACATTCAGTACTTC
TRBV15	TRBJ2-3	TRBD2	.	CATSTRLAKDADTQYF	TGTGCCACCAGCACCCGACTAGCCAAGGATGCAGATACGCAGTATTTT
TRBV7-9	TRBJ2-1	.	.	CASSLGGLAYNEQFF	TGTGCCAGCAGCTTAGGTGGCCTAGCTTACAATGAGCAGTTCTTC
TRBV27	TRBJ1-2	.	once	CASGLRGGTLRGYTF	TGTGCCAGCGGTTTACGAGGCGGGACGCTTCGCGGCTACACCTTC
TRBV7-2	TRBJ2-7	.	.	CASSLWPPGAEFYEQYF	TGTGCCAGCAGCTTATGGCCCCCGGGAGCCGAATTCTACGAGCAGTACTTC
TRBV5-6	TRBJ2-4	.	.	CASSLRGELFAKNIQYF	TGTGCCAGCAGCTTGAGGGGGGAACTCTTTGCCAAAAACATTCAGTACTTC
TRBV6-1	TRBJ2-5	.	.	CASGMGGETQYF	TGTGCCAGCGGGATGGGGGGAGAGACCCAGTACTTC
TRBV27	TRBJ1-2	.	.	CASSLRGHGYTF	TGTGCCAGCAGTTTACGGGGGCATGGCTACACCTTC
TRBV28	TRBJ1-1	.	once	CASSLWRQKNTEAFF	TGTGCCAGCAGCCTTTGGCGACAGAAGAACACTGAAGCTTTCTTT
TRBV11-2	TRBJ2-1	TRBD2	.	CASNFLAGHNEQFF	TGTGCCAGCAACTTCCTAGCGGGGCACAATGAGCAGTTCTTC
TRBV11-2	TRBJ2-1	TRBD2	once	CASSFPGLAYNEQFF	TGTGCCAGCAGCTTCCCGGGACTAGCATACAATGAGCAGTTCTTC
TRBV23-1	TRBJ1-1	TRBD1	.	CASPPETGPDTEAFF	TGCGCCAGCCCGCCCGAGACAGGGCCGGACACTGAAGCTTTCTTT
TRBV5-8	TRBJ1-1	TRBD1	.	CASSFGQAHTEAFF	TGTGCCAGCAGCTTTGGACAGGCTCACACTGAAGCTTTCTTT
TRBV7-3	TRBJ1-1	.	.	CASSLMVNTEAFF	TGTGCCAGCAGCTTAATGGTGAACACTGAAGCTTTCTTT
TRBV9	TRBJ2-7	TRBD1	.	CASSVADRVAYEQYF	TGTGCCAGCAGCGTAGCAGACAGGGTGGCCTACGAGCAGTACTTC
TRBV28	TRBJ1-5	TRBD1	.	CASSFPTGGIGQPQHF	TGTGCCAGCAGTTTTCCAACAGGGGGCATTGGTCAGCCCCAGCATTTT
TRBV7-9	TRBJ2-3	TRBD2	.	CASSSREAPLEDTQYF	TGTGCCAGCAGCTCTCGGGAGGCCCCACTGGAGGATACGCAGTATTTT
TRBV28	TRBJ1-5	.	.	CASDRGRSNQPQHF	TGTGCCAGCGACCGGGGCCGGAGCAATCAGCCCCAGCATTTT
TRBV7-9	TRBJ2-7	.	.	CASSLQGLGEQYF	TGTGCCAGCAGCTTACAGGGGTTGGGCGAGCAGTACTTC
TRBV18	TRBJ2-5	.	.	CASSPGPSEKQETQYF	TGTGCCAGCTCACCAGGCCCCTCAGAAAAACAAGAGACCCAGTACTTC
TRBV29-1	TRBJ2-1	TRBD1	.	CSTTGVFYNEQFF	TGCTCAACTACAGGGGTCTTTTACAATGAGCAGTTCTTC
TRBV5-1	TRBJ1-2	.	.	CASSLGGQYGYTF	TGCGCCAGCAGCTTGGGGGGGCAGTATGGCTACACCTTC
TRBV27	TRBJ2-5	TRBD1	.	CASSPTTGIWETQYF	TGTGCCAGCAGTCCGACGACAGGGATTTGGGAGACCCAGTACTTC
TRBV11-3	TRBJ2-2	.	.	CASSLGRANTGELFF	TGTGCCAGCAGCTTGGGCAGGGCGAACACCGGGGAGCTGTTTTTT
TRBV4-1	TRBJ1-1	TRBD1	.	CASSQDRGGNTEAFF	TGCGCCAGCAGCCAAGACAGGGGGGGAAACACTGAAGCTTTCTTT
TRBV4-1	TRBJ1-5	.	few	CASSQSFNQPQHF	TGCGCCAGCAGCCAAAGTTTCAATCAGCCCCAGCATTTT
TRBV7-9	TRBJ1-1	.	.	CASSFRIDPNTEAFF	TGTGCCAGCAGCTTCCGCATCGATCCGAACACTGAAGCTTTCTTT
TRBV6-1	TRBJ2-3	TRBD2	.	CASSASLSGRALTDTQYF	TGTGCCAGCAGTGCTTCCCTTAGCGGGAGGGCTTTGACAGATACGCAGTATTTT
TRBV27	TRBJ2-3	.	.	CASSLSGTQYF	TGTGCCAGCAGTTTGAGCGGCACGCAGTATTTT
TRBV7-9	TRBJ2-7	.	.	CASRNSYSYEQYF	TGTGCCAGCAGAAATAGCTACTCCTACGAGCAGTACTTC
TRBV9	TRBJ2-5	.	.	CASTRQDTQETQYF	TGTGCCAGCACCAGACAGGACACACAAGAGACCCAGTACTTC
TRBV27	TRBJ1-5	TRBD1	once	CASSPDRAYQPQHF	TGTGCCAGCAGTCCAGACAGGGCCTATCAGCCCCAGCATTTT